This T cell receptor beta chain was found in a study of CXCR3-negative and CXCR3-positive naive CD8 T cells. Study-level results: The study found more hydrophobic TRB CDR3s in CXCR3-positive naive cells than in CXCR3-negative naive cells. CD5 surface expression was similar among naive subsets, and TCR strength was estimated by inference from TRB CDR3 properties.

Of note for this clonotype: The antigen is not known.

The libraries of TRB cDNA were constructed through 5' RACE using UMI labels. One entry per CDR3 protein, without DNA, is what TCRdb gives after re-calling the 5' RACE reads. Here the sample table reports under 150,000 distinct CDR3 sequences. This clonotype was sampled from a human donor in good health. Some clones in this sample may be carry-over from other donors' samples. The sequencing input was naive CXCR3+ CD8+ T cells from blood. Subset: CD45RO-CCR7+CD27+CD95- naive CD8+ T cells expressing CXCR3 (TNR3+).

CDR3 region: CASSLGTNRDNEQFF. The rearrangement uses TRBV28 and TRBJ2-1; TCRdb outputs TRBD1, but without DNA this stays unchecked. The V gene's germline CDR1 is MDHEN and CDR2 SYDVKM. There are 15 residues in the CDR3.